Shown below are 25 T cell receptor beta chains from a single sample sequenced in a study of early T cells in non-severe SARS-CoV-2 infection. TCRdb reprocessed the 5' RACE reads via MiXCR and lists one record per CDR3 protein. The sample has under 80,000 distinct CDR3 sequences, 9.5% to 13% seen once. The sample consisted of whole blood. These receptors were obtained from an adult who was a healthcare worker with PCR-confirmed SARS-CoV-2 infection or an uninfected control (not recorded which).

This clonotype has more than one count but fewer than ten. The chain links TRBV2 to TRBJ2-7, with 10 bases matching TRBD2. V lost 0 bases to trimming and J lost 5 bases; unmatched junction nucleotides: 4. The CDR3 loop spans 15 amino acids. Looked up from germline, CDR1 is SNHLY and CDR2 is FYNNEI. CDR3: CASSEAGLAGDEQYF. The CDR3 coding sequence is TGTGCCAGCAGTGAAGCGGGCCTAGCGGGAGACGAGCAGTACTTC.

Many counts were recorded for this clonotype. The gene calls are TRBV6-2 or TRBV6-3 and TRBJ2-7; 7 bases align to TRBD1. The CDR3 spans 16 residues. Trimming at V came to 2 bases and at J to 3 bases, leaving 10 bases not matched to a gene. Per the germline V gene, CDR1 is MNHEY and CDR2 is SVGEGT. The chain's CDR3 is CASSYRQGPTGYEQYF. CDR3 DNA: TGTGCCAGCAGTTACCGACAGGGACCGACCGGCTACGAGCAGTACTTC.

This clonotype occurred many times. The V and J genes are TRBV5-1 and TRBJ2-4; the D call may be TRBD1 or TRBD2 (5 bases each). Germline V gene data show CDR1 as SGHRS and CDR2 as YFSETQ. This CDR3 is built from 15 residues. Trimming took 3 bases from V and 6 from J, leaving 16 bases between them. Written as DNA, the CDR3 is TGCGCCAGCAGCTCTACAACCGGGGCCGGAAACATTCAGTACTTC. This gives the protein CASSSTTGAGNIQYF.

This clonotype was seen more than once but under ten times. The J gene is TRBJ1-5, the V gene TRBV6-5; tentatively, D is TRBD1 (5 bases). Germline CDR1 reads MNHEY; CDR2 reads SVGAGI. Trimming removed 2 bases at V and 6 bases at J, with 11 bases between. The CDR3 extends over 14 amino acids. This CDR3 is CASSYGGAGQPQHF. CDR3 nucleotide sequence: TGTGCCAGCAGTTACGGCGGGGCGGGTCAGCCCCAGCATTTT.

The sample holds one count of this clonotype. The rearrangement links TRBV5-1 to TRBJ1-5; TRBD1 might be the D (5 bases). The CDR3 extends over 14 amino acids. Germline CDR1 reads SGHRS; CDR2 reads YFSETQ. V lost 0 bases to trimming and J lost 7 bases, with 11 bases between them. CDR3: CASSLDGGAQPQHF. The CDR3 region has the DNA TGCGCCAGCAGCTTGGACGGGGGTGCGCAGCCCCAGCATTTT.

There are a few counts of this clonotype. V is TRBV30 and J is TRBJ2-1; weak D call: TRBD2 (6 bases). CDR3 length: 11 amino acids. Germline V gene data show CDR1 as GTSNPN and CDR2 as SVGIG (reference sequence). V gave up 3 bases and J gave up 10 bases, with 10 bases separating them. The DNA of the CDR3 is TGTGCCTGGAGCCCGGGGAGGGAGCAGTTCTTC. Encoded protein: CAWSPGREQFF.

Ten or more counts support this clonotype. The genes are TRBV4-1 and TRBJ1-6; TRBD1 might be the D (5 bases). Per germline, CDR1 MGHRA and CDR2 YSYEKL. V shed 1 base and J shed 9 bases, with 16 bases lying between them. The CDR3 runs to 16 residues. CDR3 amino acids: CASSQVRPGLASPLHF. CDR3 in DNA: TGCGCCAGCAGCCAAGTGAGGCCGGGGCTCGCTTCACCCCTCCACTTT.

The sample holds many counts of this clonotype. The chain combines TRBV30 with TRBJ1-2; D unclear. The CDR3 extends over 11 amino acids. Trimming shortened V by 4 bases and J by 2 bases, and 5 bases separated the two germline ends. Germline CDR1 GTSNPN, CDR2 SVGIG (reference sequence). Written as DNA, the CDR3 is TGTGCCTGGAATACAAACTATGGCTACACCTTC. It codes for CAWNTNYGYTF.

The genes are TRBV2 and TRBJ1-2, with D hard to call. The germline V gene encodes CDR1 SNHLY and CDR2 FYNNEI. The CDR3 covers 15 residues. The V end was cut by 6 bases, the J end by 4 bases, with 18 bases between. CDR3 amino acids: CASRVGEGSGYGYTF. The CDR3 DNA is TGTGCCAGCAGAGTGGGAGAGGGATCGGGCTATGGCTACACCTTC.

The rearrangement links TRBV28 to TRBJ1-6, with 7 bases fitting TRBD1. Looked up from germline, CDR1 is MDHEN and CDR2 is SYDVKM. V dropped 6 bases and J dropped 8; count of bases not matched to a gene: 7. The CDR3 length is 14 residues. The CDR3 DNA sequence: TGTGCCAGCAGATCGACAGGGTCGGATTCACCCCTCCACTTT. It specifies CASRSTGSDSPLHF.

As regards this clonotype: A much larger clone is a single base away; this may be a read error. The CDR3 is CSVEGTATHYVQYF. As DNA, the CDR3 is TGCAGCGTTGAAGGGACCGCCACCCATTACGTGCAGTACTTC. The chain links TRBV29-1 to TRBJ2-7; no reliable D call. The V gene's germline CDR1 is SQVTM and CDR2 ANQGSEA. This CDR3 is 14 amino acids long.

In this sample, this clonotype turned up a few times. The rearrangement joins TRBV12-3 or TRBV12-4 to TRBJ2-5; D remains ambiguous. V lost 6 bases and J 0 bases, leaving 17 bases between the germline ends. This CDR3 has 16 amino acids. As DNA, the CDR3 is TGTGCCAGCAGCCCAGTGGGCACGATGTACCAAGAGACCCAGTACTTC. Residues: CASSPVGTMYQETQYF.

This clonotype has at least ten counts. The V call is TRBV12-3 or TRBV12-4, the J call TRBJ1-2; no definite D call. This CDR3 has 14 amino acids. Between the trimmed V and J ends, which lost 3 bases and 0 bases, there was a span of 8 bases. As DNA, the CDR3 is TGTGCCAGCAGTTTGAGTGGAGCTAACTATGGCTACACCTTC. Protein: CASSLSGANYGYTF.

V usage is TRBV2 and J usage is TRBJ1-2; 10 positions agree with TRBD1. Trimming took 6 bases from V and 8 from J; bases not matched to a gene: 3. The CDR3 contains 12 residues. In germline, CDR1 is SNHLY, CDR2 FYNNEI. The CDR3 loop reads CASRWDRGGYTF. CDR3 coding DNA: TGTGCCAGCAGGTGGGACAGGGGCGGCTACACCTTC.

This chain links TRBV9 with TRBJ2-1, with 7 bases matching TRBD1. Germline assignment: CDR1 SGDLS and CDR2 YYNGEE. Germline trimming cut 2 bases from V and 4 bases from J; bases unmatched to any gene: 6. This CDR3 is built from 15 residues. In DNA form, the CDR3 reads TGTGCCAGCAGCGTCACCGGGACAGAGTACAATGAGCAGTTCTTC. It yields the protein CASSVTGTEYNEQFF.

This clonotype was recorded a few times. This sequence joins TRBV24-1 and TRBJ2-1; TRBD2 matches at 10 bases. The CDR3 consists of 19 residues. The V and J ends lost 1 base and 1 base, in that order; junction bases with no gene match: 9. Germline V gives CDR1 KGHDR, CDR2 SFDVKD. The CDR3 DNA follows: TGTGCCACCAGTGATTTTGAACTAGCGGGATTCACATCCTACAATGAGCAGTTCTTC. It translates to CATSDFELAGFTSYNEQFF.

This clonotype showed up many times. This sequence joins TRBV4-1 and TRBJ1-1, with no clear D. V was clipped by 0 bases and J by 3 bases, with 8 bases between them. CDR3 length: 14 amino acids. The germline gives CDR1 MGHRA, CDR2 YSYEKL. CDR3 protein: CASSQEGLYTEAFF. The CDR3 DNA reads TGCGCCAGCAGCCAAGAGGGCCTCTACACTGAAGCTTTCTTT.

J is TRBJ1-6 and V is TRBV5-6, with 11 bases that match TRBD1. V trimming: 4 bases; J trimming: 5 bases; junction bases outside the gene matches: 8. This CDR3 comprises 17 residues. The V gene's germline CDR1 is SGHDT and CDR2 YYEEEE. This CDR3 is CASSPTGTGGNNSPLHF. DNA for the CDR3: TGTGCCAGCAGCCCGACCGGGACAGGGGGTAATAATTCACCCCTCCACTTT.

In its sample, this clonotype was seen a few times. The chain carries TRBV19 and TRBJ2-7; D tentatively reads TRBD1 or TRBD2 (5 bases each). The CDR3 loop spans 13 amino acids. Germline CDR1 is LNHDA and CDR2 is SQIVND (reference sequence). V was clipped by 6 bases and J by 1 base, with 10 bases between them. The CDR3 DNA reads TGTGCCAGTAGGGGGACGCCTTCCTACGAGCAGTACTTC. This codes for CASRGTPSYEQYF. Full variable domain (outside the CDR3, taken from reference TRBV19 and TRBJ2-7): DGGITQSPKYLFRKEGQNVTLSCEQNLNHDAMYWYRQDPGQGLRLIYYSQIVNDFQKGDIAEGYSVSREKKESFPLTVTSAQKNPTAFYLCASRGTPSYEQYFGPGTRLTVT.

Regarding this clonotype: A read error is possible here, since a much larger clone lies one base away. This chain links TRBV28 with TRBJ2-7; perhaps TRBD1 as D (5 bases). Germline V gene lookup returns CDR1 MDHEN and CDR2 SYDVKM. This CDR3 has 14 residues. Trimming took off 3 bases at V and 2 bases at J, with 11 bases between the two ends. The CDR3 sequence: CASSFTETAYEQYF. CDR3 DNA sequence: TGTGCCAGCAGTTTCACCGAGACAGCCTACGAGCAGTACTTC.

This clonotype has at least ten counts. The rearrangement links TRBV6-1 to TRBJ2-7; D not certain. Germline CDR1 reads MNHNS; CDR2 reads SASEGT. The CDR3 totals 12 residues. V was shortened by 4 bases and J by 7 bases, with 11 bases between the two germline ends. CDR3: CASSVMSVEQYF. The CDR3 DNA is TGTGCCAGCAGTGTCATGAGTGTAGAGCAGTACTTC.

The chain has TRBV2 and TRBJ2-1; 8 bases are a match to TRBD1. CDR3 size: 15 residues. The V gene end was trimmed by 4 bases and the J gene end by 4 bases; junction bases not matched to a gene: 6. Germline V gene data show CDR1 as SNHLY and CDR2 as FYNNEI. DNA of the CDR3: TGTGCCAGCAGTGGACCAGGGGGCTTATACAATGAGCAGTTCTTC. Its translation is CASSGPGGLYNEQFF.

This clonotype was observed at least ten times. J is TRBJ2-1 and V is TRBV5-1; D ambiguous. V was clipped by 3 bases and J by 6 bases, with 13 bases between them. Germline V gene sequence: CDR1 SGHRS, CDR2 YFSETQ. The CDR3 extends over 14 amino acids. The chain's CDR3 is CASSWGEKTNEQFF. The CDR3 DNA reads TGCGCCAGCAGCTGGGGTGAGAAGACCAATGAGCAGTTCTTC. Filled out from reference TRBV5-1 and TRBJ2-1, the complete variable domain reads KAGVTQTPRYLIKTRGQQVTLSCSPISGHRSVSWYQQTPGQGLQFLFEYFSETQRNKGNFPGRFSGRQFSNSRSEMNVSTLELGDSALYLCASSWGEKTNEQFFGPGTRLTVL.

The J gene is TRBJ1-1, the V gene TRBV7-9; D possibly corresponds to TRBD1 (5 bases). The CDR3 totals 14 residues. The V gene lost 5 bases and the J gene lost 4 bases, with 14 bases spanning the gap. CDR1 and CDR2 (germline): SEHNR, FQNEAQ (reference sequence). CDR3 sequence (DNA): TGTGCCAGCAGCCATACCAGGGAGGGCACTGAAGCTTTCTTT. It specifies CASSHTREGTEAFF.

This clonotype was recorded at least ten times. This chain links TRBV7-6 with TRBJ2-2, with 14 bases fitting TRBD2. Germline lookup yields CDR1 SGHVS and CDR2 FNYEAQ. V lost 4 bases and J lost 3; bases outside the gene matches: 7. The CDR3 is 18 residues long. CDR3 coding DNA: TGTGCCAGCAGCTCGGGACTAGCGGGAGAATTGGACACCGGGGAGCTGTTTTTT. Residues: CASSSGLAGELDTGELFF.